This TCR beta chain derives from a study of Graves' ophthalmopathy and Graves' hyperthyroidism. Study results and limitations: The authors also found most expanded thyroid clonotypes above 0.001 frequency in blood. It was with 65% to 71% sensitivity and 72.22% specificity that the model predicted ophthalmopathy progression. A 13-signature model separated ophthalmopathy from stable hyperthyroidism, about 90% sensitivity, approximately 84% specificity.

CDR3 regions of TCR beta were amplified from RNA transcripts. First-round RT-PCR used HTBI primers; second-round multiplex PCR followed. TCRdb itself ran the multiplex PCR reads through MiXCR, one entry per CDR3 protein. The sample has over a million distinct CDR3 sequences, 35% to 40% seen once. This clonotype has a count of ten or more. No antigen is known for it. Patients were diagnosed from clinical symptoms, serum thyroxine, TRAb, thyroid ultrasound and orbital computed tomography. The CDR3 consists of 14 residues. CDR1 is KGHDR and CDR2 is SFDVKD in the germline V gene. V dropped 4 bases and J dropped 4 bases, with 12 bases sitting between them.

The specimen was peripheral blood or thyroid tissue (not recorded which). The V and J genes are TRBV24-1 and TRBJ1-2; a possible D gene is TRBD1 (6 bases). This TCR derives from an adult man with Graves' hyperthyroidism. The CDR3 sequence: CATSDADRTYGYTF. The CDR3 DNA sequence: TGTGCCACCAGTGACGCGGACAGAACCTATGGCTACACCTTC.